This TCR beta chain was sequenced during a study of T cells in Graves' hyperthyroidism and ophthalmopathy. Findings and limits, study-wide: Among clonotypes expanded in thyroid above 0.001, most were also found in blood.

V was trimmed by 3 bases and J by 11 bases, leaving 18 bases between them. The CDR3 is 14 amino acids. Germline V gene data show CDR1 as LGHDT and CDR2 as YNNKEL (reference sequence). This clonotype was detected only a few times. Its target is not known. The TCR beta CDR3 regions underwent amplification using RNA transcripts as the source. First-round RT-PCR targeting the TCR CDR3 was performed with the HTBI primer set. TCRdb independently ran MiXCR on the multiplex PCR reads; one entry per CDR3 protein. This sample has about 350,000 distinct CDR3 sequences, with roughly 13% found just once. This receptor was identified in a woman aged 40-49 years with Graves' ophthalmopathy. The specimen sequenced was blood. The genes are TRBV3-1 and TRBJ2-3; weak D call: TRBD2 (5 bases). In nucleotides, the CDR3 is TGTGCCAGCAGCCATAAGGCGGGCCATACCGGGCAGTATTTT. This translates into CASSHKAGHTGQYF.